The 30 T cell receptor beta chains given below trace back to one sample, sequenced in a study of T-cell reconstitution after alpha-beta-depleted transplantation in children (dated by TCRdb to between 2015 and 2016). Libraries were constructed by PCR. Reads for this sample came from an Illumina HiSeq 2500. Molecular barcoding was employed in the preparation of TCR libraries, with unique molecular identifiers being used to normalize TCRbeta repertoire quantification. TCRdb cleaned the public reads at Q25 with fastp, built clones with MiXCR and kept in-frame beta chains. Rows matching on CDR3 protein sequence are summarized as one entry with the most common DNA and genes. A total of roughly 340,000 distinct CDR3 sequences appear in this sample, about 17% of them only once. Just over 40% of the sample is taken by the ten largest. The treatment or condition tag for this specimen amounts to: allogeneic hematopoietic cell transplantation with graft depleted of TCRalphabeta T cells and CD19 B cells.

Sample: PBMCs, mostly from graft donor cells, taken 360 days after TCRalphabeta/CD19-depleted stem cell transplant. These receptors all come from a male patient between 2 and 10 years old who had a stem cell transplant for acute lymphoblastic leukemia, so the T cells may come from the graft donor.

This clonotype was seen repeatedly, ten times or more. The chain employs TRBV20-1 and TRBJ2-1; perhaps TRBD2 as D (6 bases). Germline-derived CDR1 and CDR2 are DFQATT and SNEGSKA (reference sequence). V was trimmed by 4 bases and J by 7 bases, leaving 11 bases between them. The CDR3 spans 12 residues. The CDR3 is CSAKEGRNEQFF. The CDR3 DNA reads as TGCAGTGCTAAAGAGGGGAGGAATGAGCAGTTCTTC.

In its sample, this clonotype was seen a few times. V is TRBV24-1 and J is TRBJ2-5; 8 nucleotides match TRBD2. This CDR3 comprises 15 residues. The germline CDR1 and CDR2 sequences are KGHDR and SFDVKD. V shed 5 bases and J 2 bases; nucleotides not matched to a gene: 6. The chain's CDR3 is CATSAPGRGQETQYF. In DNA, the CDR3 is TGTGCCACCAGTGCCCCCGGGAGGGGGCAAGAGACCCAGTACTTC.

This clonotype has ten or more counts. This chain uses TRBV5-1 with TRBJ1-4; D ambiguous. The V gene's germline CDR1 is SGHRS and CDR2 YFSETQ. The CDR3 covers 15 residues. V lost 2 bases, J lost 8 bases, and 16 bases lay in between. The CDR3 DNA reads TGCGCCAGCAGCTTAGGAGGGTTCGGGGAAGAAAAACTGTTTTTT. It specifies CASSLGGFGEEKLFF.

This clonotype was seen a handful of times. The genes are TRBV7-2 and TRBJ2-7; unclear D gene. Per the germline V gene, CDR1 is SGHTA and CDR2 is FQGNSA. The CDR3 has 12 residues. V dropped 6 bases and J dropped 2 bases, with 8 bases sitting between them. The CDR3 is CASREHTYEQYF. The CDR3 DNA follows: TGTGCCAGCAGGGAGCACACCTACGAGCAGTACTTC.

This clonotype was observed a few times. The V call is TRBV20-1, the J call TRBJ2-3, with 11 bases aligning to TRBD2. CDR1 and CDR2 (germline): DFQATT, SNEGSKA (reference sequence). V dropped 4 bases and J dropped 4; count of bases not matched to a gene: 10. CDR3 length: 16 residues. CDR3 sequence: CSATPVAGGPADTQYF. The CDR3 nucleotides are TGCAGTGCTACCCCCGTAGCGGGAGGGCCGGCAGATACGCAGTATTTT.

This clonotype was recorded only once. V and J are TRBV2 and TRBJ2-7, with D unresolved. Germline-derived CDR1 and CDR2 are SNHLY and FYNNEI. The CDR3 has 14 amino acids. The V gene lost 4 bases and the J gene lost 7 bases, with 17 bases spanning the gap. In nucleotides, the CDR3 is TGTGCCAGCAGTGTAGTAAATCCGATCGGGGAGCAGTACTTC. It is translated as CASSVVNPIGEQYF.

In regard to this clonotype: It is likely a read error, because the conserved phenylalanine at the end of the CDR3 is missing. The chain employs TRBV28 and TRBJ2-5; D unclear. The CDR3 runs to 11 residues. V was cut by 4 bases and J by 3 bases, with 3 bases left in between. Germline V gene data show CDR1 as MDHEN and CDR2 as SYDVKM. CDR3 sequence (DNA): TGTGCCAGCAGTTCTGAAGAGACCCAGTACTCC. Translated, it gives CASSSEETQYS.

This clonotype occurred a few times. The chain employs TRBV5-6 and TRBJ2-1, with D maybe TRBD1 (7 bases). The V gene lost 1 base and the J gene lost 6 bases, with 14 bases spanning the gap. This CDR3 region has 15 residues. Per the germline V gene, CDR1 is SGHDT and CDR2 is YYEEEE. CDR3 loop: CASSLWPGGINEQFF. Written as DNA, the CDR3 is TGTGCCAGCAGCTTGTGGCCAGGGGGGATCAATGAGCAGTTCTTC.

The rearrangement joins TRBV4-2 to TRBJ1-6, with 9 bases aligning to TRBD1. This CDR3 has 14 residues. Germline CDR1 is LGHNA and CDR2 is YNFKEQ. The J segment lost 8 bases and the V segment lost 6 bases, leaving 5 bases of the junction unmatched. As DNA, the CDR3 is TGTGCCAGCAGGCGACAGGGGGTCGATTCACCCCTCCACTTT. Translation: CASRRQGVDSPLHF.

The rearrangement joins TRBV20-1 to TRBJ2-1; 7 positions agree with TRBD2. J gave up 7 bases and V 0 bases, and 6 bases lay outside the gene matches. In germline, CDR1 is DFQATT, CDR2 SNEGSKA (reference sequence). The length of the CDR3 is 14 residues. The CDR3 DNA sequence: TGCAGTGCTAGAGATCTGGGCGGGAGTAATGAGCAGTTCTTC. This codes for CSARDLGGSNEQFF.

The rearrangement links TRBV2 to TRBJ2-3; D possibly corresponds to TRBD2 (6 bases). This CDR3 spans 18 amino acids. Germline-derived CDR1 and CDR2 are SNHLY and FYNNEI. The CDR3 region is CTICHLMKTSGLTDTQYF. The CDR3 coding sequence is TGTACCATCTGCCACCTGATGAAGACTAGTGGACTCACAGATACGCAGTATTTT.

This clonotype came up many times. The chain links TRBV5-1 to TRBJ2-5; 12 nucleotides match TRBD2. The CDR3 sequence is 16 residues long. V lost 2 bases and J lost 5; bases outside the gene matches: 7. CDR1 and CDR2 from the germline V gene are SGHRS and YFSETQ. The CDR3 here is CASSFLAGGGLETQYF. The CDR3 DNA follows: TGCGCCAGCAGCTTCCTAGCGGGAGGGGGTTTGGAGACCCAGTACTTC. Full variable domain (rest looked up from reference TRBV5-1 and TRBJ2-5): KAGVTQTPRYLIKTRGQQVTLSCSPISGHRSVSWYQQTPGQGLQFLFEYFSETQRNKGNFPGRFSGRQFSNSRSEMNVSTLELGDSALYLCASSFLAGGGLETQYFGPGTRLLVL.

This clonotype was seen a handful of times. V usage is TRBV13 and J usage is TRBJ2-2, with 8 bases lining up with TRBD2. The CDR3 extends over 16 amino acids. V lost 6 bases, J lost 0 bases, and 6 bases stayed unmatched. Per germline, CDR1 PRHDT and CDR2 FYEKMQ (reference sequence). The CDR3 DNA sequence: TGTGCCAGCAGTTCTCGACTAGCGCCGAACACCGGGGAGCTGTTTTTT. It codes for CASSSRLAPNTGELFF.

The J gene is TRBJ1-1, the V gene TRBV6-1; the D gene is possibly TRBD1 (6 bases). Per germline, CDR1 MNHNS and CDR2 SASEGT. This CDR3 has 14 amino acids. Trimming shortened V by 3 bases and J by 5 bases, and 13 bases separated the two germline ends. CDR3 region: CASSEWRGETEAFF. The CDR3 DNA follows: TGTGCCAGCAGTGAGTGGAGGGGGGAAACTGAAGCTTTCTTT.

This chain connects TRBV12-3 or TRBV12-4 to TRBJ2-1; TRBD1 might be the D (5 bases). The length of the CDR3 is 16 residues. Deletions cut 2 bases from V and 4 bases from J, with 15 bases between. CDR3 coding DNA: TGTGCCAGCAGTTTATCCAGGGTATTGGATTACAATGAGCAGTTCTTC. Translated, it gives CASSLSRVLDYNEQFF.

V is TRBV29-1 and J is TRBJ2-2, with D perhaps being TRBD1 or TRBD2 (5 bases each). Trimming left V 7 bases short and J 0 bases short, with 15 bases between. There are 15 residues in the CDR3. Germline CDR1 and CDR2: SQVTM and ANQGSEA. DNA for the CDR3: TGCAGCGCTGCCACCGGGACGGCGAACACCGGGGAGCTGTTTTTT. Protein: CSAATGTANTGELFF.

This chain joins TRBV20-1 and TRBJ2-7; TRBD2 agrees at 10 bases. With V trimmed by 1 base and J by 3 bases, 9 bases remained unmatched. CDR1 DFQATT and CDR2 SNEGSKA come from the germline V gene (reference sequence). This CDR3 has 16 residues. For the CDR3, the DNA is TGCAGTGCTAGAGGCTCTAGCGGGAGCTGGGACTACGAGCAGTACTTC. Amino acids: CSARGSSGSWDYEQYF.

This chain connects TRBV12-3 or TRBV12-4 to TRBJ2-5; TRBD1 is a possible D gene (8 bases). Trimming took off 5 bases at V and 6 bases at J, with 16 bases between the two ends. The CDR3 has 14 amino acids. CDR3 protein: CASSPGQGGKTQYF. DNA of the CDR3: TGTGCCAGCAGTCCTGGACAGGGAGGGAAGACCCAGTACTTC.

This clonotype was counted at least ten times. The chain carries TRBV20-1 and TRBJ2-7, with D tentatively TRBD2 (6 bases). The V end lost 3 bases, the J end lost 2 bases, and 14 bases lay between the germline ends. Per the germline V gene, CDR1 is DFQATT and CDR2 is SNEGSKA (reference sequence). CDR3 size: 14 residues. CDR3 coding DNA: TGCAGTGCTAGGCCCGGGAGTTCCCCCTACGAGCAGTACTTC. Protein sequence: CSARPGSSPYEQYF.

This sequence joins TRBV2 and TRBJ1-1; D call uncertain. The CDR3 totals 10 residues. Trimming took off 7 bases at V and 1 base at J, with 1 base between the two ends. Germline assignment: CDR1 SNHLY and CDR2 FYNNEI. CDR3 region: CASTNTEAFF. CDR3 DNA: TGTGCCAGCACGAACACTGAAGCTTTCTTT.

The gene calls are TRBV7-9 and TRBJ2-2, with a weak D call TRBD2 (5 bases). This CDR3 has 18 residues. CDR1 is SEHNR, CDR2 FQNEAQ, per germline (reference sequence). Trimming pared 3 bases from V and 5 bases from J, leaving 22 bases between. The CDR3 DNA follows: TGTGCCAGCAGCTTGGCTCAGCGGTGGCAGACCGGGACCGGGGAGCTGTTTTTT. It codes for CASSLAQRWQTGTGELFF.

This clonotype occurred a few times. The V gene is TRBV27, the J gene TRBJ2-3; possibly TRBD1 or TRBD2 for D (5 bases each). Per germline, CDR1 MNHEY and CDR2 SMNVEV (reference sequence). CDR3 length: 16 amino acids. The V end lost 4 bases, the J end lost 0 bases, and 14 bases lay between the germline ends. The CDR3, as DNA: TGTGCCAGCAGTTACCTCTGGGGGTCTAGCACAGATACGCAGTATTTT. As protein: CASSYLWGSSTDTQYF.

There are a few counts of this clonotype. The chain carries TRBV29-1 and TRBJ2-3; TRBD2 aligns across 9 bases. Trimming cost V 2 bases and J 0 bases; bases outside gene matches: 9. Germline V gene sequence: CDR1 SQVTM, CDR2 ANQGSEA. The CDR3 has 17 residues. CDR3 region: CSVEPRRLAESTDTQYF. DNA of the CDR3: TGCAGCGTTGAACCCCGTCGACTAGCGGAGAGCACAGATACGCAGTATTTT.

The chain employs TRBV20-1 and TRBJ2-3; 8 bases fit TRBD2. The ends lost 3 bases at V and 3 bases at J; junction bases unmatched: 5. Germline V CDR1 and CDR2: DFQATT, SNEGSKA (reference sequence). The CDR3 runs to 14 residues. The CDR3 is CSASLREGTDTQYF. CDR3 in DNA: TGCAGTGCTAGCCTACGGGAGGGGACAGATACGCAGTATTTT.

This clonotype was observed a few times. This chain joins TRBV9 and TRBJ2-3, with D perhaps matching TRBD2 (5 bases). Germline V gene lookup returns CDR1 SGDLS and CDR2 YYNGEE. This CDR3 is 14 amino acids long. With 5 bases removed from V and 2 bases from J, the gap between germline ends came to 12 bases. DNA of the CDR3: TGTGCCAGCAGGCCGACGGGGAACACAGATACGCAGTATTTT. Encoded protein: CASRPTGNTDTQYF.

With regard to this clonotype: The CDR3 ends on some other residue instead of the conserved phenylalanine or tryptophan, so this is likely a read error. The chain employs TRBV4-3 and TRBJ2-5, with TRBD1 matching over 9 bases. V shed 0 bases, J shed 5 bases, and the junction held 7 bases outside the gene matches. The CDR3 contains 16 residues. Germline assignment: CDR1 LGHNA and CDR2 YSLEER. DNA for the CDR3: TGCGCCAGCAGCCAAGATAGGACAGGGGATTTGGAGACCCAGTACTCC. Translating gives CASSQDRTGDLETQYS.

The DNA for the CDR3 is TGTGCCAGCAGCTTATCCGATAGCAAGCAGTTCTTC. This sequence encodes CASSLSDSKQFF. V gene TRBV7-9 combines with J gene TRBJ2-1; D uncertain. CDR1 is SEHNR, CDR2 FQNEAQ, per germline (reference sequence). V was trimmed by 2 bases and J by 11 bases, leaving 10 bases between them. This CDR3 contains 12 residues.

This clonotype was detected a few times. The chain uses TRBV3-1 and TRBJ2-7, with 7 bases fitting TRBD2. The CDR3 loop spans 12 amino acids. CDR1 LGHDT and CDR2 YNNKEL come from the germline V gene (reference sequence). V lost 4 bases, J lost 5 bases, and 2 bases stayed unmatched. The CDR3 reads CASSLLADEQYF. CDR3 bases: TGTGCCAGCAGCCTCCTAGCGGACGAGCAGTACTTC.

V and J are TRBV20-1 and TRBJ2-7, with 7 bases identical to TRBD2. The CDR3 consists of 15 residues. Losses at the gene ends were 7 bases for V and 0 bases for J; bases not matched to a gene: 12. Germline V gene sequence: CDR1 DFQATT, CDR2 SNEGSKA (reference sequence). CDR3 loop: CSETRASGRSYEQYF. The CDR3, as DNA: TGCAGTGAAACGAGGGCTAGCGGTCGCTCCTACGAGCAGTACTTC.

The table lists this clonotype with many counts. This chain joins TRBV5-1 and TRBJ2-1, with TRBD2 identical over 8 bases. Germline V gene sequence: CDR1 SGHRS, CDR2 YFSETQ. The V gene end was trimmed by 4 bases and the J gene end by 7 bases; junction bases not matched to a gene: 10. CDR3 length: 15 residues. The CDR3 region is CASSRPAGVRNEQFF. CDR3 bases: TGCGCCAGCAGCAGACCAGCGGGAGTCAGGAATGAGCAGTTCTTC.